One T cell receptor beta chain is described in this entry. Its matching antigen is unknown. TCRdb re-derived calls from the RT-PCR reads in MiXCR, one entry per CDR3 protein. The top ten hold roughly 10% of the sample, which has 550,000 to 600,000 distinct CDR3 sequences, roughly 10% seen once. This record comes from a study of response to subunit inactivated influenza vaccine. Study-level results: Authors suggested few new T cells are recruited by each seasonal influenza vaccination.

This clonotype was sampled from a man in his forties or fifties who received an inactivated influenza vaccine. This specimen consisted of PBMCs from blood, obtained on the day of vaccination.

Here the CDR3 reads CASSWTSGQTQYF. CDR3 coding DNA: TGTGCCAGCAGTTGGACTAGCGGGCAGACCCAGTACTTC. V and J are TRBV6-2 or TRBV6-3 and TRBJ2-5; TRBD2 aligns across 11 bases. Germline V CDR1 and CDR2: MNHEY, SVGEGT. This CDR3 region has 13 residues. The V and J ends lost 4 bases and 6 bases, in that order; junction bases with no gene match: 1.